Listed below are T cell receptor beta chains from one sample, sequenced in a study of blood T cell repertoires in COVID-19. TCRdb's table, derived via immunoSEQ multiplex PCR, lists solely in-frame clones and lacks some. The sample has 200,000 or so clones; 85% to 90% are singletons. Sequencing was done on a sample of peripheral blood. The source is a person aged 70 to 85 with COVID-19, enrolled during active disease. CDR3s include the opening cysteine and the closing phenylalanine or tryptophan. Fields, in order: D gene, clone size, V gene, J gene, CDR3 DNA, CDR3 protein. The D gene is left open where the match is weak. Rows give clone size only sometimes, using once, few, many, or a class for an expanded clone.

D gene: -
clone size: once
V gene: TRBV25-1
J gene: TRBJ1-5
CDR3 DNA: TGTGCCAGCAGTGGGAGGTTCGGGGATCAGCCCCAGCATTTT
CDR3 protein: CASSGRFGDQPQHF

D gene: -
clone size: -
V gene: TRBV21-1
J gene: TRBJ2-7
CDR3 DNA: -
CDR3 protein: CASSKDVGTGNSSYEQYF

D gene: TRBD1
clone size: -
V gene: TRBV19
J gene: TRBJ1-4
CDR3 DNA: TGTGCCAGTAGTATACGGACAGGGATGGAACTGTTTTTT
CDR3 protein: CASSIRTGMELFF

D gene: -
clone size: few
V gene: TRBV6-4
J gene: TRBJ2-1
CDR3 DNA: TGTGCCAGCAGTGAAGGGGCAAACAATGAGCAGTTCTTC
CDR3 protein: CASSEGANNEQFF

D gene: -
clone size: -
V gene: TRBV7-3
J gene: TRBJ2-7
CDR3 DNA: TGTGCCAGCAGCCCACAACAGGGTACGATATACGAGCAGTACTTC
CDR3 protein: CASSPQQGTIYEQYF

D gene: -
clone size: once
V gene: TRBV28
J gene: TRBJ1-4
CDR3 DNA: TGTGCCAGCAGCCCACTGGAATGGGCGGAAAAACTGTTTTTT
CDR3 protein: CASSPLEWAEKLFF

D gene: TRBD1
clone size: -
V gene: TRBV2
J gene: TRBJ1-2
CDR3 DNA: TGTGCCAGCAGTGGGTTTGGCCGGGACAGTAACTTCTATGGCTACACCTTC
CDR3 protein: CASSGFGRDSNFYGYTF

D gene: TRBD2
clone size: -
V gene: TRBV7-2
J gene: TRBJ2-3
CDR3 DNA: TGTGCCAGCAGCTTAGCCACTGGAGGGAGGGGCACAGATACGCAGTATTTT
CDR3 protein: CASSLATGGRGTDTQYF

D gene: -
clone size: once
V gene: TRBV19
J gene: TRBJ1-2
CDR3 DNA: TGTGCCAGTAGTATCCCTCCAGGCTCGGCGTCTTATGGCTACACCTTC
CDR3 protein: CASSIPPGSASYGYTF

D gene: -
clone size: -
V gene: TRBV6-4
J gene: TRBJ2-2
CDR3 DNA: TGTGCCAGCAGTGCACTAGTGAACACCGGGGAGCTGTTTTTT
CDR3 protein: CASSALVNTGELFF

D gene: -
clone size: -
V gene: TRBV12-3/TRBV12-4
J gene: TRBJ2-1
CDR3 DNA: TGTGCCAGCAGTCCCAGGCCACAGGAGCAGTTCTTC
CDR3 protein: CASSPRPQEQFF

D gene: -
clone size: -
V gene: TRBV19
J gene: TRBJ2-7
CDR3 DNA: TGTGCCAGTAGTGCTGGGACTCCCTACGAGCAGTACTTC
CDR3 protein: CASSAGTPYEQYF

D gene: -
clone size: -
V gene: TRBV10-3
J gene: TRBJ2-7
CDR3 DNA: TGTGCCATCAGTGAGTCTGGGGAGGCTGCCGCCGACGAGCAGTACTTC
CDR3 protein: CAISESGEAAADEQYF

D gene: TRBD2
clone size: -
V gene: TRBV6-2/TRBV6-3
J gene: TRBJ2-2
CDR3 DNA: TGTGCCAGCATCCCTAGCGGGCCCGGCGGGGAGCTGTTTTTT
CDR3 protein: CASIPSGPGGELFF